This is a list of T cell receptor beta chains from one sample in a study of blood T cell repertoires in COVID-19. Only in-frame clones appear in the TCRdb table, and some are missing; sequencing was by immunoSEQ multiplex PCR. The sample has 300,000 to 400,000 clones; around 86% are singletons. Sequencing used peripheral blood. The receptors here all came from a man aged 50-59 years with active or convalescent COVID-19. Each CDR3 is given without its conserved first and last residue.

v_call | cdr3_aa
TRBV24-1 | ATSGSTGSYNEQF
TRBV6-2/TRBV6-3 | ASSYPYNEQF
TRBV2 | ASGQSKETQY
TRBV5-6 | ASSLGGTGIYSYEQY
TRBV18 | ASSQRQGANEKLF
TRBV28 | ASSPSEGMRSNQPQH
TRBV7-2 | ASSPDRGRYEQY
TRBV11-2 | ASMIAGGGGYT
TRBV30 | AWRLFTGGSTEAF
TRBV5-1 | ASSSTQGEATEAF
TRBV5-6 | ASSSYRGQETQY
TRBV4-2 | ASSLQAGGTTDTQY
TRBV7-9 | ASSLDPGSYNEQF
TRBV3-1/TRBV3-2 | ASSHSERLSTDTQY
TRBV2 | ASSVGTGIRSPLH
TRBV18 | ASSPPRSTTEAF
TRBV7-2 | ASSLGGQMNTEAF
TRBV30 | AWGVTGNQPQH
TRBV11-2 | ASSSGQGQANEQY
TRBV12-3/TRBV12-4 | ASSSTFPGEQY
TRBV2 | ASSYGAYNEQF
TRBV3-1/TRBV3-2 | ASRQGTFSNEKLF
TRBV30 | AWRAPDTLNTEAF
TRBV7-2 | ASSATNVRSSYGYT
TRBV5-1 | ASSSYLASTGELF
TRBV4-3 | ASSHEGQPYEQY
TRBV28 | ASSFRTGFQPQH